The 5 T cell receptor beta chains below were found in one sample sequenced in a study of molecular identifiers for immune sequencing clone quantification. TCRdb re-derived calls from the PCR reads in MiXCR, one entry per CDR3 protein. The table lists approximately 500,000 distinct CDR3 sequences, 20% to 25% of them singletons. Material: naive CD8+ T cells from blood, with Jurkat cell RNA spiked in. Described subset: FACS-sorted CD8+CD4-CCR7+CD45RA+ naive T cells. The receptors were sampled from a human donor in good health. Some libraries in this study had Jurkat cell RNA spiked in.

Many counts were recorded for this clonotype. The rearrangement uses TRBV5-5 and TRBJ1-1; 8 positions agree with TRBD1. The CDR3 runs to 14 residues. The J segment lost 11 bases and the V segment lost 2 bases, leaving 11 bases of the junction unmatched. Germline CDR1 SGHKS, CDR2 YYEKEE (reference sequence). The CDR3 region is CASSFGQGPGRAFF. CDR3 DNA sequence: TGTGCCAGCAGCTTCGGACAGGGCCCAGGTCGGGCTTTCTTT.

This clonotype was found a few times. V usage is TRBV6-5 and J usage is TRBJ2-3, with D unclear. Germline V CDR1 and CDR2: MNHEY, SVGAGI. CDR3 length equals 14 residues. V was pared by 2 bases and J by 0 bases, with 6 bases between. CDR3 bases: TGTGCCAGCAGTTACATTGGAAGCACAGATACGCAGTATTTT. As protein: CASSYIGSTDTQYF.

This chain connects TRBV11-2 to TRBJ2-7; TRBD2 matches at 8 bases. Germline CDR1 is SGHAT and CDR2 is FQNNGV. This CDR3 comprises 22 residues. V gave up 2 bases and J gave up 3 bases; unmatched junction bases: 27. Here the CDR3 reads CASSLPTSQLGGRPGAVYEQYF. CDR3 in DNA: TGTGCCAGCAGCTTACCAACCTCCCAGCTCGGCGGGAGGCCGGGGGCCGTCTACGAGCAGTACTTC.

In regard to this clonotype: One end of the junction varies from germline; a read error may be responsible. The chain uses TRBV6-5 and TRBJ2-5; D gene unclear. This CDR3 contains 11 residues. The germline gives CDR1 MNHEY, CDR2 SVGAGI. CDR3 in DNA: TGTGCCAGCAGCTTTTTAGAGACCCAGCACTTC. It encodes CASSFLETQHF.

This clonotype has a handful of counts. This may arise from a read error, as a much more abundant clone is one base away. The rearrangement uses TRBV3-2 and TRBJ2-3. TRBV3-2 is recorded as a pseudogene. The CDR3 length is 12 residues. DNA of the CDR3: TGTGCCAGCAGCCAAGAAATAGATACGCAGTATTTT. It is translated as CASSQEIDTQYF.